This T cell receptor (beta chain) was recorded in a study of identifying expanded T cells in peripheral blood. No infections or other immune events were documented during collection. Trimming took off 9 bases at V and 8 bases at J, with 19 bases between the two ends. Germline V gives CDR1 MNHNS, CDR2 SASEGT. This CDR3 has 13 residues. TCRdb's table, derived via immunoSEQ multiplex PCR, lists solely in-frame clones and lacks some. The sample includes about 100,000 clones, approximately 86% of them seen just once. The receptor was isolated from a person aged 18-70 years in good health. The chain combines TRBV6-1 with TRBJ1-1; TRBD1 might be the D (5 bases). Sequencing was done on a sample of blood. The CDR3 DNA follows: TGTGCCAGTCAACCTCGACAGTTCGGGGAAGCTTTCTTT. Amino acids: CASQPRQFGEAFF.